The 27 T cell receptor beta chains given below trace back to one sample, sequenced in a study of T cell clones after liver transplantation. Libraries were prepared by immunoSEQ multiplex PCR; TCRdb keeps only in-frame clonotypes and omits some of them. The sample yields 50,000 or so clones, approximately 71% seen once. The sequences come from CD4+ T cells from blood, collected approximately 54 months after liver transplant. These TCRs come from a human patient who received a liver transplant. Some T cells may arise from the graft donor.

The CDR3 nucleotides are TGTGCCAGCAGCTTGGCCACCTCATACACCTTC. Protein: CASSLATSYTF. The chain recombines TRBV5-4 with TRBJ1-2; no definite D call. Deletions cut 0 bases from V and 11 bases from J, with 8 bases between. Germline CDR1 is SGHNT and CDR2 is YYREEE (reference sequence). CDR3 size: 11 residues. Using reference TRBV5-4 and TRBJ1-2 for the parts outside the CDR3, the full variable domain is ETGVTQSPTHLIKTRGQQVTLRCSSQSGHNTVSWYQQALGQGPQFIFQYYREEENGRGNFPPRFSGLQFPNYSSELNVNALELDDSALYLCASSLATSYTFGSGTRLTVV.

In this sample, this clone turned up once. This rearrangement joins TRBV19 to TRBJ2-6; the D is unclear. The CDR3 runs to 15 residues. Deletions cut 3 bases from V and 0 bases from J, with 6 bases between. From germline, CDR1 is LNHDA and CDR2 SQIVND (reference sequence). The CDR3 spells CASSIQNSGANVLTF. The CDR3 coding sequence is TGTGCCAGTAGTATCCAGAACTCTGGGGCCAACGTCCTGACTTTC. Looking up the rest from reference TRBV19 and TRBJ2-6 gives the full variable domain: DGGITQSPKYLFRKEGQNVTLSCEQNLNHDAMYWYRQDPGQGLRLIYYSQIVNDFQKGDIAEGYSVSREKKESFPLTVTSAQKNPTAFYLCASSIQNSGANVLTFGAGSRLTVL.

Only a few counts were recorded for this clone. V and J are TRBV19 and TRBJ2-5; no firm D call. V shed 5 bases and J shed 2 bases, with 6 bases lying between them. Germline V CDR1 and CDR2: LNHDA, SQIVND (reference sequence). The CDR3 loop spans 12 amino acids. CDR3 residues: CASSGQQETQYF. The CDR3 coding sequence is TGTGCCAGTAGTGGGCAGCAAGAGACCCAGTACTTC.

The chain has TRBV28 and TRBJ1-4; D is possibly TRBD1 (6 bases). Per the germline V gene, CDR1 is MDHEN and CDR2 is SYDVKM. Trimming cost V 6 bases and J 2 bases, with 28 bases left between them. The CDR3 sequence is 20 residues long. CDR3 protein: CASSLSGAGAVQGTNEKLFF. The CDR3 DNA reads as TGTGCCAGCAGCCTTTCAGGGGCCGGTGCGGTGCAGGGGACTAATGAAAAACTGTTTTTT. Looking up the rest from reference TRBV28 and TRBJ1-4 gives the full variable domain: DVKVTQSSRYLVKRTGEKVFLECVQDMDHENMFWYRQDPGLGLRLIYFSYDVKMKEKGDIPEGYSVSREKKERFSLILESASTNQTSMYLCASSLSGAGAVQGTNEKLFFGSGTQLSVL.

V gene TRBV11-2 combines with J gene TRBJ2-7; a possible D gene is TRBD1 (6 bases). CDR3 length equals 17 residues. The germline V gene has CDR1 SGHAT and CDR2 FQNNGV. Between the trimmed V and J ends, which lost 1 base and 0 bases, there was a span of 16 bases. CDR3 residues: CASSLVPRDKSSYEQYF. In DNA form, the CDR3 reads TGTGCCAGCAGCTTAGTTCCGAGGGACAAGAGCTCCTACGAGCAGTACTTC.

This chain uses TRBV10-2 with TRBJ1-4, with a tentative D call TRBD1 (6 bases). V was clipped by 2 bases and J by 5 bases, with 12 bases between them. CDR1 WSHSY and CDR2 SAAADI come from the germline V gene. The CDR3 length is 15 residues. CDR3: CASSERGTGNEKLFF. In nucleotides, the CDR3 is TGCGCCAGCAGTGAGCGAGGCACAGGGAATGAAAAACTGTTTTTT.

This chain links TRBV11-2 with TRBJ2-7; maybe TRBD2 (5 bases). Trimming took off 6 bases at V and 3 bases at J, with 18 bases between the two ends. This CDR3 comprises 15 residues. Germline V gives CDR1 SGHAT, CDR2 FQNNGV. CDR3 nucleotides: TGTGCCAGCAGTGACTACCGGGAACGGGGCTACGAGCAGTACTTC. Its translation: CASSDYRERGYEQYF.

The chain carries TRBV29-1 and TRBJ1-1; TRBD1 agrees at 7 bases. Germline CDR1 reads SQVTM; CDR2 reads ANQGSEA. The CDR3 extends over 19 amino acids. V lost 7 bases, J lost 0 bases, and 23 bases stayed unmatched. The CDR3 nucleotides are TGCAGCGCTATAGGGACAGTCAGGTTGGGAAGTTTTATGAACACTGAAGCTTTCTTT. Its translation: CSAIGTVRLGSFMNTEAFF.

This clone has only one observation. This chain uses TRBV19 with TRBJ2-2; possibly TRBD1 for D (5 bases). The CDR3 runs 17 residues. The V gene's germline CDR1 is LNHDA and CDR2 SQIVND (reference sequence). Trimming pared 4 bases from V and 5 bases from J, leaving 20 bases between. The chain's CDR3 is CASSRDPPGLGTGELFF. In DNA, the CDR3 is TGTGCCAGTAGTAGAGACCCCCCAGGGTTGGGTACCGGGGAGCTGTTTTTT.

The V and J genes are TRBV5-1 and TRBJ2-1; the D gene is possibly TRBD1 (6 bases). The germline CDR1 and CDR2 sequences are SGHRS and YFSETQ. V lost 4 bases and J 7 bases, leaving 18 bases between the germline ends. The CDR3 has 15 amino acids. The CDR3 nucleotides are TGCGCCAGCAGCCCCGAAGGGGGTCTGACGAATGAGCAGTTCTTC. This gives the protein CASSPEGGLTNEQFF.

This clone was observed a handful of times. The chain employs TRBV6-5 and TRBJ1-1, with 7 bases aligning to TRBD1. CDR1 and CDR2 from the germline V gene are MNHEY and SVGAGI. V dropped 5 bases and J dropped 6; count of bases not matched to a gene: 6. This CDR3 contains 13 residues. The CDR3 nucleotides read TGTGCCAGCAGTAACGACAGGGACGCTGAAGCTTTCTTT. It specifies CASSNDRDAEAFF.

This chain joins TRBV2 and TRBJ1-5; 7 bases fit TRBD1. Looked up from germline, CDR1 is SNHLY and CDR2 is FYNNEI. The CDR3 covers 16 residues. The junction had 5 bases not matched to a gene; V was cut back by 2 bases and J by 1 base. The CDR3, as DNA: TGTGCCAGCAGTGAACAGGGGGGTAGGAGCAATCAGCCCCAGCATTTT. It is translated as CASSEQGGRSNQPQHF.

DNA for the CDR3: TGTGCCAGCAGCATTCAGGGATACAATCAGCCCCAGCATTTT. Amino acid sequence: CASSIQGYNQPQHF. The chain carries TRBV5-4 and TRBJ1-5, with D possibly TRBD1 on 5 matching bases. The CDR3 spans 14 residues. CDR1 is SGHNT, CDR2 YYREEE, per germline (reference sequence). The germline V and J ends were trimmed by 4 bases and 3 bases, with 11 bases remaining between them.

The V gene is TRBV9, the J gene TRBJ2-7, with TRBD1 as a possible D gene (6 bases). The CDR3 contains 13 residues. The V end was cut by 5 bases, the J end by 2 bases, with 11 bases between. Germline CDR1 reads SGDLS; CDR2 reads YYNGEE. The CDR3 spells CASSQGYPYEQYF. The CDR3 coding sequence is TGTGCCAGCAGTCAGGGGTACCCCTACGAGCAGTACTTC.

The CDR3 is CSVEEGNQPQHF. In DNA form, the CDR3 reads TGCAGCGTTGAAGAGGGGAATCAGCCCCAGCATTTT. The V gene is TRBV29-1, the J gene TRBJ1-5; the D is unclear. The germline V gene has CDR1 SQVTM and CDR2 ANQGSEA. This CDR3 comprises 12 residues. Trimming removed 0 bases at V and 4 bases at J, with 4 bases between.

J is TRBJ2-7 and V is TRBV2; 7 nucleotides line up with TRBD1. Trimming removed 6 bases from V and 2 bases from J; junction bases left unmatched: 13. CDR3 length: 16 residues. Germline loops: CDR1 SNHLY, CDR2 FYNNEI. For the CDR3, the DNA is TGTGCCAGCAGACTGAGGGGGCTAGCAAGTGCCTACGAGCAGTACTTC. Residues: CASRLRGLASAYEQYF.

The chain recombines TRBV7-8 with TRBJ1-3; no firm D call. V lost 5 bases to trimming and J lost 7 bases, with 15 bases between them. This CDR3 comprises 14 residues. Germline CDR1 and CDR2: SGHVS and FQNEAQ. CDR3 amino acids: CASSAEGGINTIYF. Written as DNA, the CDR3 is TGTGCCAGCAGCGCGGAGGGAGGGATCAACACCATATATTTT.

This sequence joins TRBV15 and TRBJ1-5; no clear D. Germline CDR1 and CDR2: LNHNV and YYDKDF (reference sequence). Trimming removed 1 base from V and 3 bases from J, with 13 bases in between. The CDR3 loop spans 16 amino acids. CDR3 in DNA: TGTGCCACCAGCAGAGGTTTCGCAGCTAACAATCAGCCCCAGCATTTT. Its translation: CATSRGFAANNQPQHF. The whole variable domain, filled in from reference TRBV15 and TRBJ1-5, reads DAMVIQNPRYQVTQFGKPVTLSCSQTLNHNVMYWYQQKSSQAPKLLFHYYDKDFNNEADTPDNFQSRRPNTSFCFLDIRSPGLGDTAMYLCATSRGFAANNQPQHFGDGTRLSIL.

The chain has TRBV5-6 and TRBJ2-5; TRBD1 matches 7 bases. Germline-derived CDR1 and CDR2 are SGHDT and YYEEEE. The J segment lost 2 bases and the V segment lost 2 bases, leaving 6 bases of the junction unmatched. The CDR3 runs to 15 residues. CDR3 in DNA: TGTGCCAGCAGCTTATTCGCAGGGGGACAAGAGACCCAGTACTTC. The encoded protein is CASSLFAGGQETQYF.

Worth noting for this clone: One end of the junction fails to match germline, which may point to a read error. The chain is built from TRBV7-7 and TRBJ2-5; 11 nucleotides agree with TRBD2. This CDR3 spans 15 amino acids. Per germline, CDR1 SSHAT and CDR2 FNYEAQ (reference sequence). CDR3 sequence reads: CASSPGTSGLETQYF. The CDR3 DNA reads TGTGCTAGCAGCCCCGGGACTAGCGGCTTGGAGACCCAGTACTTC.

J is TRBJ2-6 and V is TRBV19; D might be TRBD1 (6 bases). Trimming cost V 0 bases and J 6 bases, with 15 bases left between them. CDR1 is LNHDA, CDR2 SQIVND, per germline (reference sequence). The length of the CDR3 is 17 residues. In nucleotides, the CDR3 is TGTGCCAGTAGTATAGATAACCCACAGGGACAGGCCAACGTCCTGACTTTC. Amino acid sequence: CASSIDNPQGQANVLTF.

The rearrangement uses TRBV9 and TRBJ2-3; 13 bases match TRBD2. V gave up 3 bases and J gave up 2 bases; unmatched junction bases: 3. This CDR3 comprises 16 residues. Germline lookup yields CDR1 SGDLS and CDR2 YYNGEE. The CDR3 spells CASSEGLAGNTDTQYF. The CDR3 DNA reads TGTGCCAGCAGCGAGGGACTAGCGGGAAACACAGATACGCAGTATTTT.

The V and J genes are TRBV9 and TRBJ2-2; TRBD1 might be the D (5 bases). Looked up from germline, CDR1 is SGDLS and CDR2 is YYNGEE. The CDR3 has 15 amino acids. Trimming left V 4 bases short and J 6 bases short, with 16 bases between. The CDR3 DNA reads TGTGCCAGCAGCCTCCAGGGCCCCGAGGCCGGGGAGCTGTTTTTT. Its protein is CASSLQGPEAGELFF.

The chain recombines TRBV5-4 with TRBJ1-2; the match to TRBD1 covers 7 bases. The CDR3 sequence is 14 residues long. Germline trimming cut 3 bases from V and 8 bases from J; bases unmatched to any gene: 10. The germline V gene has CDR1 SGHNT and CDR2 YYREEE (reference sequence). The CDR3 is CASSSGQAYGGYTF. The CDR3 nucleotides are TGTGCCAGCAGCTCCGGACAGGCTTACGGAGGCTACACCTTC.

V is TRBV10-3 and J is TRBJ1-6, with D possibly TRBD1 on 5 matching bases. This CDR3 is built from 15 residues. In germline, CDR1 is ENHRY, CDR2 SYGVKD. The germline V and J ends were trimmed by 4 bases and 6 bases, with 13 bases remaining between them. CDR3 nucleotide sequence: TGTGCCATCAGTGGGCGGGGGGAAACTAATTCACCCCTCCACTTT. The encoded protein is CAISGRGETNSPLHF.

This clone was seen only once. V is TRBV25-1 and J is TRBJ2-3, with D maybe TRBD1 (6 bases). CDR1 is MGHDK, CDR2 SYGVNS, per germline. The CDR3 loop spans 17 amino acids. The V gene lost 6 bases and the J gene lost 3 bases, with 22 bases spanning the gap. Written as DNA, the CDR3 is TGTGCCAGCAGCCCCTTTGAAGGGGGAAAGAATACAGATACGCAGTATTTT. This sequence encodes CASSPFEGGKNTDTQYF.

V is TRBV18 and J is TRBJ1-1, with unresolved D. The CDR3 runs to 13 residues. With 1 base removed from V and 3 bases from J, the gap between germline ends came to 6 bases. Germline V gene data show CDR1 as KGHSH and CDR2 as LQKENI. Here the CDR3 DNA reads TGTGCCAGCTCACCACGGGGTGACACTGAAGCTTTCTTT. Translating it yields CASSPRGDTEAFF. The variable domain in full, completed from reference TRBV18 and TRBJ1-1, reads NAGVMQNPRHLVRRRGQEARLRCSPMKGHSHVYWYRQLPEEGLKFMVYLQKENIIDESGMPKERFSAEFPKEGPSILRIQQVVRGDSAAYFCASSPRGDTEAFFGQGTRLTVV.